The 3 T cell receptor beta chains listed next were all sequenced from one sample in a study of cytomegalovirus exposure and HLA in healthy donors (dated by TCRdb to about 2017). Library preparation employed the immunoSEQ multiplex PCR assay. For the multiplex PCR, a mixture combining 60 forward primers for TCR Vbeta segments and 13 reverse primers for TCR Jbeta segments was used. Drawn from immuneACCESS, this table holds only the in-frame rearrangements with V and J called that TCRdb kept. Clones are partly lost; checked studies trace under half to an unresolved V gene and leave the rest unexplained. Within this sample are 130,000 or so clones, with roughly four fifths of them counted one time only. Of the sample, more than 2.5% falls within the top ten clones. The sequenced material came from PBMCs. These receptors all come from a man aged 18-30 years in good health and CMV-seropositive.

This chain links TRBV4-1 with TRBJ2-7; no clear D. V lost 0 bases and J 7 bases, leaving 10 bases between the germline ends. Looked up from germline, CDR1 is MGHRA and CDR2 is YSYEKL. The CDR3 is 13 residues long. The CDR3, as DNA: TGCGCCAGCAGCCAAGATCCCGACTCGGAGCAGTACTTC. Its protein product is CASSQDPDSEQYF.

The V and J genes are TRBV5-6 and TRBJ1-3, with D perhaps TRBD1 (6 bases). The CDR3 has 16 amino acids. Trimming took off 0 bases at V and 0 bases at J, with 10 bases between the two ends. CDR1 and CDR2 from the germline V gene are SGHDT and YYEEEE. The CDR3 DNA reads TGTGCCAGCAGCTTGGGCGGGGGCTTCTCTGGAAACACCATATATTTT. Translation: CASSLGGGFSGNTIYF.

This clone turned up a few times. The chain couples TRBV11-2 to TRBJ1-2, with D possibly TRBD1 on 5 matching bases. This CDR3 comprises 15 residues. Germline V CDR1 and CDR2: SGHAT, FQNNGV. Trimming removed 5 bases from V and 2 bases from J, with 15 bases in between. The DNA of the CDR3 is TGTGCCAGCAGCCCTTTGGAGGGGCGAAACTATGGCTACACCTTC. Translating gives CASSPLEGRNYGYTF.